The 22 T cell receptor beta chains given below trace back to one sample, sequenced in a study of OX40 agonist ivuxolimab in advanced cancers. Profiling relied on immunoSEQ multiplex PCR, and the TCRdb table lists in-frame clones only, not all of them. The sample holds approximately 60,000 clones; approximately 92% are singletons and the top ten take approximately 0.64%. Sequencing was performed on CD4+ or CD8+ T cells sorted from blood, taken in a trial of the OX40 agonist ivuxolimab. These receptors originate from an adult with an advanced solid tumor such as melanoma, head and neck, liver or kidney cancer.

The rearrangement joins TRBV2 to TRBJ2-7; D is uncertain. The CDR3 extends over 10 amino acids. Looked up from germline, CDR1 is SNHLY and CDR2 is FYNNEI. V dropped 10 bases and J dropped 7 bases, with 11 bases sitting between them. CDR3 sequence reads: CAIPPREQYF. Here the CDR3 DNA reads TGTGCCATCCCCCCCCGTGAGCAGTACTTC.

The CDR3 nucleotides read TGTGCCAACCCGGACAGAAAGAACACTGAAGCTTTCTTT. Protein product: CANPDRKNTEAFF. The rearrangement uses TRBV2 and TRBJ1-1, with a tentative D call TRBD1 (6 bases). V lost 10 bases and J lost 1, with 13 bases in between. Germline V lookup: CDR1 SNHLY, CDR2 FYNNEI. CDR3 length: 13 residues.

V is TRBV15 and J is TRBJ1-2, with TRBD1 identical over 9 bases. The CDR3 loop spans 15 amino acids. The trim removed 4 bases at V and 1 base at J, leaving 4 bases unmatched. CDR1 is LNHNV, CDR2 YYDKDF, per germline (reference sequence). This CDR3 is CATSTDRGDNYGYTF. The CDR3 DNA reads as TGTGCCACCAGCACAGACAGGGGGGATAACTATGGCTACACCTTC.

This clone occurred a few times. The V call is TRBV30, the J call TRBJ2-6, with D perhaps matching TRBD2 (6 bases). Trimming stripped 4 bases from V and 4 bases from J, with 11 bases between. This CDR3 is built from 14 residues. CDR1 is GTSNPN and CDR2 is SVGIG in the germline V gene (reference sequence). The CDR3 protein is CAWTLGRGANVLTF. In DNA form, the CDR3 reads TGTGCCTGGACCCTTGGGAGGGGGGCCAACGTCCTGACTTTC.

The CDR3 sequence is CASMSTDTQYF. The CDR3 region has the DNA TGTGCCAGCATGAGCACAGATACGCAGTATTTT. This chain links TRBV2 with TRBJ2-3; no firm D call. This CDR3 comprises 11 residues. V dropped 7 bases and J dropped 0 bases, with 2 bases sitting between them. Germline V gene sequence: CDR1 SNHLY, CDR2 FYNNEI.

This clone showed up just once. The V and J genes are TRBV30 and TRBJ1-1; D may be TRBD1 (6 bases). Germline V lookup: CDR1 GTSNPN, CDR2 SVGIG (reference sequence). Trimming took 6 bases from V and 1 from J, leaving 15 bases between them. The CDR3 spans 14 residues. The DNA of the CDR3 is TGTGCCTGTGTCCGGGGAGGGGGGAACACTGAAGCTTTCTTT. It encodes CACVRGGGNTEAFF.

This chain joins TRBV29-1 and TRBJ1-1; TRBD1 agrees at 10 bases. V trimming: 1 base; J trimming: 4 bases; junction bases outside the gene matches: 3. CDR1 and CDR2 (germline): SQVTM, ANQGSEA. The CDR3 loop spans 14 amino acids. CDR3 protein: CSVEGGQGTTEAFF. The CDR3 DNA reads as TGCAGCGTTGAAGGGGGACAGGGGACCACTGAAGCTTTCTTT.

For the CDR3, the DNA is TGCGCCAGCAGTTCAGGGAGCACAGATACGCAGTATTTT. Its translation is CASSSGSTDTQYF. J is TRBJ2-3 and V is TRBV5-1; weak D call: TRBD1 (5 bases). The germline gives CDR1 SGHRS, CDR2 YFSETQ. V was shortened by 5 bases and J by 0 bases, with 7 bases between the two germline ends. The CDR3 totals 13 residues.

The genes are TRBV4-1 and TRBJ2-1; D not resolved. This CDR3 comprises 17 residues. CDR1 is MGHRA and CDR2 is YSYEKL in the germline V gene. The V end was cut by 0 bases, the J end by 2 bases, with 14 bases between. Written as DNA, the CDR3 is TGCGCCAGCAGCCAAGAGCAGTTAGGTCTACCCTACAATGAGCAGTTCTTC. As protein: CASSQEQLGLPYNEQFF.

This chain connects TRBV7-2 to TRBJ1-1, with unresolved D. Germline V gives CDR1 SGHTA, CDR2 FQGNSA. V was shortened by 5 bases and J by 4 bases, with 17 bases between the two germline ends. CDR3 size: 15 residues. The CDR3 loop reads CASSPRRGSGTEAFF. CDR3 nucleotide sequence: TGTGCCAGCAGCCCCCGCCGGGGATCAGGCACTGAAGCTTTCTTT.

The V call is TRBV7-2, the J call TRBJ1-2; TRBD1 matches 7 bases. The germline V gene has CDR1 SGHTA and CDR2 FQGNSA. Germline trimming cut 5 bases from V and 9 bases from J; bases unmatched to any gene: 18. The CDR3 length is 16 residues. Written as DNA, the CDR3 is TGTGCCAGCAGCCCAGACAGGGCCCGATTCCTAATACGCTACACCTTC. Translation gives CASSPDRARFLIRYTF. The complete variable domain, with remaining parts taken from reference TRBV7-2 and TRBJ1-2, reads GAGVSQSPSNKVTEKGKDVELRCDPISGHTALYWYRQSLGQGLEFLIYFQGNSAPDKSGLPSDRFSAERTGGSVSTLTIQRTQQEDSAVYLCASSPDRARFLIRYTFGSGTRLTVV.

In nucleotides, the CDR3 is TGTGCCAGCAGTGAAGCGACAGTGGGAGGAGAGACCCAGTACTTC. This gives the protein CASSEATVGGETQYF. The chain has TRBV6-1 and TRBJ2-5; perhaps TRBD2 as D (6 bases). CDR3 length: 15 amino acids. With 0 bases removed from V and 4 bases from J, the gap between germline ends came to 12 bases. CDR1 MNHNS and CDR2 SASEGT come from the germline V gene.

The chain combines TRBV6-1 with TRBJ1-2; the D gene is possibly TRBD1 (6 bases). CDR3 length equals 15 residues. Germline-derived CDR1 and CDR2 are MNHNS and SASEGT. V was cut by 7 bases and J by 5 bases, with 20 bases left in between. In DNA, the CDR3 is TGTGCCAGCACCATTCAATGGACAGACAATTATGGCTACACCTTC. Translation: CASTIQWTDNYGYTF.

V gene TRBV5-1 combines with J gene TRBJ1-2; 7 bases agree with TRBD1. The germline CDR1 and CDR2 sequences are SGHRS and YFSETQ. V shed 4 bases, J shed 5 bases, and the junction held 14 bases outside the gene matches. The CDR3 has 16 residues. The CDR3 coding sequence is TGCGCCAGCAGCAGCGGGACAGTCCGGCGTTTTTATGGCTACACCTTC. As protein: CASSSGTVRRFYGYTF.

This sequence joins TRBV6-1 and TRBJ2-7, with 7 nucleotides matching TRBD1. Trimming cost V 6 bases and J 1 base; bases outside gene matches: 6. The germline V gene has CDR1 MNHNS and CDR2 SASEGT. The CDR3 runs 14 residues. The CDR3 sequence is CASRRDSESYEQYF. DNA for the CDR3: TGTGCCAGCAGGAGGGACAGCGAATCCTACGAGCAGTACTTC.

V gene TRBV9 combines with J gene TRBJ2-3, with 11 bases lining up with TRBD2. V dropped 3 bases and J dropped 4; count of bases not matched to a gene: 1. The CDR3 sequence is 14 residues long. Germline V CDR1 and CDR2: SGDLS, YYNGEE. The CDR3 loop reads CASSDSGGADTQYF. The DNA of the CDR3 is TGTGCCAGCAGCGATAGCGGGGGGGCAGATACGCAGTATTTT.

CDR3 in amino acids: CASSEVVGETQYF. The CDR3 region has the DNA TGCGCCAGCAGTGAAGTGGTTGGAGAGACCCAGTACTTC. The V and J genes are TRBV10-2 and TRBJ2-5; D unclear. V was trimmed by 3 bases and J by 4 bases, leaving 9 bases between them. In germline, CDR1 is WSHSY, CDR2 SAAADI. This CDR3 has 13 residues.

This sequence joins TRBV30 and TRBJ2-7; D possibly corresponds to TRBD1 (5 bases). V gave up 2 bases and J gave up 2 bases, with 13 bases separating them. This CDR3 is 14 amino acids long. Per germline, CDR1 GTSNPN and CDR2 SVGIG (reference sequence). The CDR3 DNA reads TGTGCCTGGAGTTCTTTTGTGACAGCCTACGAGCAGTACTTC. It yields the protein CAWSSFVTAYEQYF.

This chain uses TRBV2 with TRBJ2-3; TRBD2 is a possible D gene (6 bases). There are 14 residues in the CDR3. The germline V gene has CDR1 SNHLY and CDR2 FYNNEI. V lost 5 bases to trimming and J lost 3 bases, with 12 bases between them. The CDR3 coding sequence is TGTGCCAGCAGTCCTACCGGGAGTACAGATACGCAGTATTTT. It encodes CASSPTGSTDTQYF.

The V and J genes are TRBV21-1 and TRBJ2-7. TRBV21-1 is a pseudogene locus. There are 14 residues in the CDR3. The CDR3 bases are TGTGCCAGCAGCACTTTGGGACGGGAACGCGAGCAGTACTTC. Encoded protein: CASSTLGREREQYF.

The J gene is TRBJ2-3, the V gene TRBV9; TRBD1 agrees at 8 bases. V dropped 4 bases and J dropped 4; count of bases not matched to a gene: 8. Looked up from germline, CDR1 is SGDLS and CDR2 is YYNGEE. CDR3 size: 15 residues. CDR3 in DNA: TGTGCCAGCAGCTCCCGACAGGGGCCCCCAGATACGCAGTATTTT. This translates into CASSSRQGPPDTQYF.

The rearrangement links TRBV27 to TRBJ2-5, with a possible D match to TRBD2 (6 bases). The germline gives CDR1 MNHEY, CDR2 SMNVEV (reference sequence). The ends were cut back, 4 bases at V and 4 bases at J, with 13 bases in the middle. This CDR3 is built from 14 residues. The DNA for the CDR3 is TGTGCCAGCAGTTCGCCAGGGAGGCGAGAGACCCAGTACTTC. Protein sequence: CASSSPGRRETQYF.